This TCR beta chain originates from a study of shared clonotypes between healthy human individuals. Points on this clone: What it binds is not known. Additional DNA sequences in this sample encode the identical CDR3.

Overall study findings and caveats: Several donors showed sharing of approximately 5% of naive CD4 clonotypes. Read depth was anticipated to influence clonotype sharing among donors.

The method was immunoSEQ multiplex PCR; TCRdb's version includes in-frame clones alone and lacks a portion of them. The repertoire holds approximately 1.5 million clones, under 99% seen once, with roughly 0.45% in the top ten. Germline V gene lookup returns CDR1 SGHNT and CDR2 YYREEE (reference sequence). Between the trimmed V and J ends, which lost 0 bases and 5 bases, there was a span of 5 bases. The CDR3 is 12 residues long. Sequencing input: naive CD4+ T cells sorted from blood. Subset in this sample: CD45RA+ positively selected. The rearrangement joins TRBV5-4 to TRBJ2-5; D is unresolved. The TCR comes from a young man in good health. CDR3: CASSLAGETQYF. For the CDR3, the DNA is TGTGCCAGCAGCTTGGCCGGTGAGACCCAGTACTTC.